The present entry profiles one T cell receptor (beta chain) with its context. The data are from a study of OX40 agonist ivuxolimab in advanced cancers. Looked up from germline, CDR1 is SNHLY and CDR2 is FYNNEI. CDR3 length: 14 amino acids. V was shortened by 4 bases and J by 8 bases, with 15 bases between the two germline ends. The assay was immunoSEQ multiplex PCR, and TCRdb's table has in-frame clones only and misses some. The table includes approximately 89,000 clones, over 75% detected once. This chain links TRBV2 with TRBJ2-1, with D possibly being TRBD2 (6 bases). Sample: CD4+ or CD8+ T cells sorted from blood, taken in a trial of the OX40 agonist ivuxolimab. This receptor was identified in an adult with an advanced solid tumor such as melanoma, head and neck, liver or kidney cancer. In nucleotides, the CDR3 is TGTGCCAGCAGTGGGGACTCGCCCTCCGATGAGCAGTTCTTC. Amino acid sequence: CASSGDSPSDEQFF.